The 2 T cell receptor beta chains given below trace back to one sample, sequenced in a study of cytomegalovirus exposure and HLA in healthy donors. PCR amplification relied on 60 Vbeta primers (plus 13 Jbeta primers). The method was immunoSEQ multiplex PCR; TCRdb's version includes in-frame clones alone and lacks a portion of them. The sample has 90,000 to 150,000 clones; around three quarters are singletons. Source material: PBMCs. The receptor source for this set is a female donor in good health and CMV-seronegative.

This clone was seen once. This chain uses TRBV10-3 with TRBJ2-7; 9 positions match TRBD1. The junction had 5 bases not matched to a gene; V was cut back by 3 bases and J by 5 bases. The CDR3 totals 14 residues. CDR1 is ENHRY and CDR2 is SYGVKD in the germline V gene. CDR3: CAISDGDREDEQYF. CDR3 sequence (DNA): TGTGCCATCAGTGATGGGGACAGGGAGGACGAGCAGTACTTC.

This rearrangement joins TRBV5-1 to TRBJ1-2, with 8 bases identical to TRBD1. The CDR3 extends over 14 amino acids. Germline assignment: CDR1 SGHRS and CDR2 YFSETQ. J was trimmed by 2 bases and V by 0 bases; bases with no gene match: 0. Written as DNA, the CDR3 is TGCGCCAGCAGCTTGGGGACAGGGAACTATGGCTACACCTTC. As protein: CASSLGTGNYGYTF. Full variable domain (rest looked up from reference TRBV5-1 and TRBJ1-2): KAGVTQTPRYLIKTRGQQVTLSCSPISGHRSVSWYQQTPGQGLQFLFEYFSETQRNKGNFPGRFSGRQFSNSRSEMNVSTLELGDSALYLCASSLGTGNYGYTFGSGTRLTVV.